These 23 T cell receptor beta chains were sequenced from one sample in a study of cytomegalovirus exposure and HLA in healthy donors. PCR involved 60 Vbeta and 13 Jbeta primers. The table came from immunoSEQ multiplex PCR; TCRdb's copy has only in-frame clones and leaves some out. In total, the table holds about 130,000 clones. Sequenced sample: PBMCs. These receptors originate from a man between 18 and 35 years old in good health and CMV-seronegative.

V usage is TRBV2 and J usage is TRBJ2-7; D unresolved. The germline V gene encodes CDR1 SNHLY and CDR2 FYNNEI. Deletions cut 8 bases from V and 7 bases from J, with 18 bases between. This CDR3 has 13 amino acids. The CDR3 region has the DNA TGTGCCAGCGTACCCCTGGTACCGGGTGAGCAGTACTTC. This sequence encodes CASVPLVPGEQYF.

V gene TRBV7-9 combines with J gene TRBJ1-3, with D perhaps matching TRBD1 (5 bases). The length of the CDR3 is 14 residues. V lost 5 bases and J lost 1, with 9 bases in between. Germline CDR1 is SEHNR and CDR2 is FQNEAQ (reference sequence). Written as DNA, the CDR3 is TGTGCCAGCAGCGAGGAGGGGTCTGGAAACACCATATATTTT. As protein: CASSEEGSGNTIYF.

The gene calls are TRBV7-3 and TRBJ1-1; D might be TRBD1 (6 bases). With 6 bases removed from V and 7 bases from J, the gap between germline ends came to 24 bases. CDR1 is SGHTA and CDR2 is FQGTGA in the germline V gene. The CDR3 is 16 residues long. CDR3 residues: CASRESSTGWAYEAFF. The CDR3 nucleotides are TGTGCCAGCAGGGAAAGTTCGACAGGCTGGGCCTATGAAGCTTTCTTT.

The rearrangement links TRBV6-1 to TRBJ1-2, with TRBD1 identical over 7 bases. Germline V gene data show CDR1 as MNHNS and CDR2 as SASEGT. V shed 7 bases and J 4 bases; nucleotides not matched to a gene: 6. The CDR3 is made up of 13 amino acids. This chain's CDR3 is CASMNQGVYGYTF. CDR3 coding DNA: TGTGCCAGCATGAACCAGGGGGTCTATGGCTACACCTTC.

This chain joins TRBV7-9 and TRBJ2-7; 7 nucleotides align to TRBD1. Germline-derived CDR1 and CDR2 are SEHNR and FQNEAQ (reference sequence). The CDR3 has 14 residues. V lost 2 bases, J lost 2 bases, and 3 bases stayed unmatched. The CDR3 spells CASSLLGQPYEQYF. The CDR3, as DNA: TGTGCCAGCAGCTTATTGGGACAGCCCTACGAGCAGTACTTC.

In regard to this clone: An end of the junction does not agree with germline; a read error may underlie this. The rearrangement uses TRBV25-1 and TRBJ1-2; D is unresolved. The CDR3 extends over 12 amino acids. CDR1 MGHDK and CDR2 SYGVNS come from the germline V gene. The CDR3 nucleotides are TGTGCCAGCAAATTCCTGGAGGGCCCCCTCCACTTC. It yields the protein CASKFLEGPLHF.

The CDR3 DNA follows: TGTGCCAGCAGTGACCGCGCTCAGGGCGGCTACACCTTC. Its protein product is CASSDRAQGGYTF. V and J are TRBV25-1 and TRBJ1-2; possible D gene TRBD1, 5 bases. Trimming cost V 3 bases and J 8 bases, with 13 bases left between them. From germline, CDR1 is MGHDK and CDR2 SYGVNS. CDR3 length: 13 residues.

The chain recombines TRBV6-5 with TRBJ1-1; unclear D gene. The CDR3 is 13 residues long. Trimming removed 0 bases at V and 12 bases at J, with 14 bases between. CDR1 and CDR2 (germline): MNHEY, SVGAGI. The CDR3 protein is CASSYSGDTGTFF. CDR3 bases: TGTGCCAGCAGTTACTCGGGCGACACGGGAACTTTCTTT.

This CDR3 reads CASSLSRDTEAFF. Here the CDR3 DNA reads TGTGCCAGCAGTCTCTCTCGGGACACTGAAGCTTTCTTT. This chain connects TRBV7-3 to TRBJ1-1; D is undetermined. V shed 6 bases and J shed 3 bases, with 11 bases lying between them. The germline gives CDR1 SGHTA, CDR2 FQGTGA. CDR3 length: 13 residues.

The gene calls are TRBV20-1 and TRBJ2-3, with 8 bases matching TRBD1. The CDR3 runs to 11 residues. After removal of 7 bases from V and 6 bases from J, the junction contained 3 bases not matched to a gene. Germline values: CDR1 DFQATT, CDR2 SNEGSKA (reference sequence). CDR3 in amino acids: CSEAGGDTQYF. The CDR3, as DNA: TGCAGTGAGGCAGGGGGCGATACGCAGTATTTT.

V is TRBV7-2 and J is TRBJ2-7; 9 bases map to TRBD2. Losses at the gene ends were 4 bases for V and 0 bases for J; bases not matched to a gene: 4. Germline V lookup: CDR1 SGHTA, CDR2 FQGNSA. CDR3 length: 15 amino acids. The CDR3 region is CASSWLAGSSYEQYF. In nucleotides, the CDR3 is TGTGCCAGCAGCTGGCTAGCGGGGAGCTCCTACGAGCAGTACTTC.

The chain carries TRBV28 and TRBJ1-1; D gene ambiguous. With 10 bases removed from V and 1 base from J, the gap between germline ends came to 22 bases. Germline loops: CDR1 MDHEN, CDR2 SYDVKM. CDR3 length equals 16 residues. The CDR3 bases are TGTGCCACCCGGGGTCTGCTGCTCCGGGCGAACACTGAAGCTTTCTTT. Protein product: CATRGLLLRANTEAFF.

V is TRBV27 and J is TRBJ1-3; TRBD1 matches at 8 bases. The V segment lost 5 bases and the J segment 4 bases; nucleotides outside the gene matches: 10. There are 16 residues in the CDR3. Germline CDR1 is MNHEY and CDR2 is SMNVEV (reference sequence). The CDR3 here is CASSPYRGSSGNTIYF. The DNA for the CDR3 is TGTGCCAGCAGTCCATACAGGGGGTCGTCGGGAAACACCATATATTTT.

The V gene is TRBV4-1, the J gene TRBJ1-4; 8 positions match TRBD1. Germline CDR1 reads MGHRA; CDR2 reads YSYEKL. This CDR3 is 15 amino acids long. The trim removed 4 bases at V and 8 bases at J, leaving 9 bases unmatched. CDR3 sequence: CASSPYDRGREKLFF. The CDR3, as DNA: TGCGCCAGCAGCCCGTACGACAGGGGCCGCGAAAAACTGTTTTTT.

The V gene is TRBV27, the J gene TRBJ2-1; D ambiguous. V was cut by 1 base and J by 0 bases, with 10 bases left in between. Germline CDR1 MNHEY, CDR2 SMNVEV (reference sequence). This CDR3 has 16 amino acids. The CDR3 nucleotides read TGTGCCAGCAGTTTATTCGCGGAGTACTCCTACAATGAGCAGTTCTTC. Protein product: CASSLFAEYSYNEQFF.

On this clone itself: Other DNA sequences in the same sample also yield this CDR3. The chain couples TRBV27 to TRBJ2-2; TRBD2 matches 9 bases. The CDR3 consists of 15 residues. Unmatched junction bases numbered 1, after V lost 5 bases and J lost 0 bases. Germline CDR1 is MNHEY and CDR2 is SMNVEV (reference sequence). The CDR3 nucleotides are TGTGCCAGCAGTCTAGCGGGACCGAACACCGGGGAGCTGTTTTTT. Protein product: CASSLAGPNTGELFF.

The CDR3 nucleotides are TGTGCCAGCAACCGAGGGGGACTAAACTCCTACGAGCAGTACTTC. Amino acids: CASNRGGLNSYEQYF. This chain links TRBV28 with TRBJ2-7; D is perhaps TRBD2 (7 bases). There are 15 residues in the CDR3. V lost 7 bases and J lost 0, with 16 bases in between. Germline-derived CDR1 and CDR2 are MDHEN and SYDVKM.

V is TRBV7-3 and J is TRBJ2-1; D uncertain. The CDR3 sequence is 12 residues long. Germline lookup yields CDR1 SGHTA and CDR2 FQGTGA. The V and J ends lost 0 bases and 10 bases respectively, with 7 bases between them. The CDR3 here is CASSLTFREQFF. CDR3 coding DNA: TGTGCCAGCAGCTTAACCTTTCGGGAGCAGTTCTTC. Complete variable domain (other parts from reference TRBV7-3 and TRBJ2-1): GAGVSQTPSNKVTEKGKYVELRCDPISGHTALYWYRQSLGQGPEFLIYFQGTGAADDSGLPNDRFFAVRPEGSVSTLKIQRTERGDSAVYLCASSLTFREQFFGPGTRLTVL.

The gene calls are TRBV11-2 and TRBJ1-1, with D hard to call. This CDR3 comprises 12 residues. Germline CDR1 reads SGHAT; CDR2 reads FQNNGV. Between the trimmed V and J ends, which lost 3 bases and 6 bases, there was a span of 8 bases. This CDR3 is CASSFQVSEAFF. The CDR3 DNA reads as TGTGCCAGCAGCTTTCAGGTTTCTGAAGCTTTCTTT.

The gene calls are TRBV19 and TRBJ2-5; TRBD1 aligns across 9 bases. Losses at the gene ends were 2 bases for V and 11 bases for J; bases not matched to a gene: 12. CDR1 and CDR2 from the germline V gene are LNHDA and SQIVND (reference sequence). This CDR3 is 15 amino acids long. CDR3: CASSISGTGIGEQYF. The DNA of the CDR3 is TGTGCCAGTAGTATATCAGGGACAGGGATCGGGGAGCAGTACTTC.

This rearrangement joins TRBV19 to TRBJ2-5; weak D call: TRBD1 (6 bases). The J call may be wrong; the DNA end is better matched by TRBJ2-7. The CDR3 totals 14 residues. CDR1 is LNHDA, CDR2 SQIVND, per germline (reference sequence). The CDR3 sequence: CASSLVQGTYEQYF. In nucleotides, the CDR3 is TGTGCCAGTAGTCTCGTACAGGGAACGTACGAGCAGTACTTC.

This chain links TRBV19 with TRBJ1-1, with D possibly TRBD1 on 6 matching bases. Looked up from germline, CDR1 is LNHDA and CDR2 is SQIVND (reference sequence). The CDR3 consists of 14 residues. The V end lost 4 bases, the J end lost 1 base, and 10 bases lay between the germline ends. The CDR3: CASSNDRKNTEAFF. The DNA for the CDR3 is TGTGCCAGTAGTAACGACAGGAAGAACACTGAAGCTTTCTTT.

CDR3 sequence: CASSLAAEWDIQYF. In DNA form, the CDR3 reads TGCGCCAGCAGCTTGGCCGCGGAATGGGACATTCAGTACTTC. This chain connects TRBV5-1 to TRBJ2-4; D remains ambiguous. Germline-derived CDR1 and CDR2 are SGHRS and YFSETQ. The length of the CDR3 is 14 residues. Trimming stripped 0 bases from V and 8 bases from J, with 12 bases between.